This T cell receptor (beta chain) stems from a study of T cells after yellow fever vaccination. Study-wide results and limits: The CD4 compartment and the CD8 compartment contained a small share of clonotypes in common.

A remark on this clonotype: No antigen is known for it.

MiXCR, applied by TCRdb to the 5' RACE reads, yields one record per CDR3 protein. The table lists 100,000 to 150,000 distinct CDR3 sequences, approximately 8.4% of them singletons. Germline CDR1 reads SQVTM; CDR2 reads ANQGSEA. CDR3 length: 12 amino acids. The junction had 3 bases not matched to a gene; V was cut back by 6 bases and J by 5 bases. The material was CD8+ T cells sorted from PBMCs, obtained on the day of the yellow fever booster vaccination. The V and J genes are TRBV29-1 and TRBJ2-2; 7 bases fit TRBD1. The receptor comes from a man aged 18-30 years who received the YFV17D yellow fever vaccine. The DNA for the CDR3 is TGCAGCGTCGCGACAGGGACCGGGGAGCTGTTTTTT. Its protein product is CSVATGTGELFF.